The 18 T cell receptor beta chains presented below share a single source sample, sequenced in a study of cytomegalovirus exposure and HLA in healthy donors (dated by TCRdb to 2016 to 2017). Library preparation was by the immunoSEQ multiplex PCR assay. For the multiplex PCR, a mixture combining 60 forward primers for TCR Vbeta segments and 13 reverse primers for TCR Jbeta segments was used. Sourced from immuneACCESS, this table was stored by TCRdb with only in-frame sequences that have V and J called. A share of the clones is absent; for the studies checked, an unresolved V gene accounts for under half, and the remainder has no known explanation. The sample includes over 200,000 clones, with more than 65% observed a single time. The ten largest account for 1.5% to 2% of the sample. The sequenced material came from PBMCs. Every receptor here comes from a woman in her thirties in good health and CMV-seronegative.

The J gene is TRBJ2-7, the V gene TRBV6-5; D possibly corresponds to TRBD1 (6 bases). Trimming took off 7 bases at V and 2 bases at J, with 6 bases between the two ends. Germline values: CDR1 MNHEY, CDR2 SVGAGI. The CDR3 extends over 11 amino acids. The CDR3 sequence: CASTGAYEQYF. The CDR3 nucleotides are TGTGCCAGCACAGGGGCCTACGAGCAGTACTTC.

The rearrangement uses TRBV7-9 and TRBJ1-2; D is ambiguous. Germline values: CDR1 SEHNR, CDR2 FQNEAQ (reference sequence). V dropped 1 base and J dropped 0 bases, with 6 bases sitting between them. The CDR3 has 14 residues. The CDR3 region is CASSLGESNYGYTF. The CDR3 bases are TGTGCCAGCAGCTTAGGGGAGTCTAACTATGGCTACACCTTC.

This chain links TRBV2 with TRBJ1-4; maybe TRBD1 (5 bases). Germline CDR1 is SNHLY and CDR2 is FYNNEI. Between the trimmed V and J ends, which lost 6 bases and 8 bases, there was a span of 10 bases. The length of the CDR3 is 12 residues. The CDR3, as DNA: TGTGCCAGCAGGGGGCTGTCGGAAAAACTGTTTTTT. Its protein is CASRGLSEKLFF.

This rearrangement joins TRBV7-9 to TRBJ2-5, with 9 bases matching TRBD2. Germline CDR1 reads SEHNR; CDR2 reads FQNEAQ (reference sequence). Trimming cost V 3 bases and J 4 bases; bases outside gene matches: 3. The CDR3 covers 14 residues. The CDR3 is CASSLRAGGETQYF. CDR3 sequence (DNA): TGTGCCAGCAGCTTGCGAGCGGGAGGAGAGACCCAGTACTTC.

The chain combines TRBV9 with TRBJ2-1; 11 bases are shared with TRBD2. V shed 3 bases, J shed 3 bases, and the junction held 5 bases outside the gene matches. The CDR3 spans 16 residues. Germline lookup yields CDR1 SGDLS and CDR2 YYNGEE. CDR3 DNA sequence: TGTGCCAGCAGCGGGGGACTAGCGGAGTTCTACAATGAGCAGTTCTTC. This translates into CASSGGLAEFYNEQFF.

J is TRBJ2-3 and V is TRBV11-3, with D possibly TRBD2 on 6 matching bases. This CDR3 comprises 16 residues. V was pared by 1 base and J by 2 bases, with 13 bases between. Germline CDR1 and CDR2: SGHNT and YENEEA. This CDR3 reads CASSLGGGDSTDTQYF. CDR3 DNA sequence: TGTGCCAGCAGCTTAGGCGGAGGGGACTCCACAGATACGCAGTATTTT.

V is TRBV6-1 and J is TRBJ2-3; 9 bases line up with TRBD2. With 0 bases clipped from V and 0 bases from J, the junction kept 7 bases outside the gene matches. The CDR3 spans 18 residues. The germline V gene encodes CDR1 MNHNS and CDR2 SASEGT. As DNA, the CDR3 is TGTGCCAGCAGTGAAGCGTTAATAGCGGGGGATAGCACAGATACGCAGTATTTT. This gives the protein CASSEALIAGDSTDTQYF.

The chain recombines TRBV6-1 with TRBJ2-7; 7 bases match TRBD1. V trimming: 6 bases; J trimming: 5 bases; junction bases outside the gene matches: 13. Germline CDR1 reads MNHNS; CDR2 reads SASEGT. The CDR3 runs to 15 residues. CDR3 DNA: TGTGCCAGCAGCCTGCGCGGCAGGGGGAATAACGAGCAGTACTTC. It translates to CASSLRGRGNNEQYF.

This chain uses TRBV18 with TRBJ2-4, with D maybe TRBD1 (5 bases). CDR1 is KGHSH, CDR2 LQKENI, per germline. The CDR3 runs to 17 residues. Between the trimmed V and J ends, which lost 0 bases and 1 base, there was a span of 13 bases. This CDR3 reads CASSPPSQGLAKNIQYF. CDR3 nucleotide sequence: TGTGCCAGCTCACCACCTAGCCAGGGCCTCGCCAAAAACATTCAGTACTTC.

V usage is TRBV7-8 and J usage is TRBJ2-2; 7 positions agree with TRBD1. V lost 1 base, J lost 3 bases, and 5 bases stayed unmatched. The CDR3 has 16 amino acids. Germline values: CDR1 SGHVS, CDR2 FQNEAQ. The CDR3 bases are TGTGCCAGCAGCTTAGGGGAGACAGGGTACACCGGGGAGCTGTTTTTT. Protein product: CASSLGETGYTGELFF.

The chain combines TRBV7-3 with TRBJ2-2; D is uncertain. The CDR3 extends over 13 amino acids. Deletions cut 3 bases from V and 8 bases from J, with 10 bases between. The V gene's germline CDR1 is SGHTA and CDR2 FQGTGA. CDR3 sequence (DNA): TGTGCCAGCAGCTTTTATCCGAGTGGGGAGCTGTTTTTT. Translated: CASSFYPSGELFF.

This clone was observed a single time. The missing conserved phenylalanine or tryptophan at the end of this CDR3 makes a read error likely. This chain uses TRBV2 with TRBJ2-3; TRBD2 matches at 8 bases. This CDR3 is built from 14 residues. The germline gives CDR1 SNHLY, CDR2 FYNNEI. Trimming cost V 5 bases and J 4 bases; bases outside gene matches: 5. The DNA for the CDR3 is TGTGCCAGCAGTCGGGAGGGCCGCTCAGATACGCAGTATTTG. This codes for CASSREGRSDTQYL.

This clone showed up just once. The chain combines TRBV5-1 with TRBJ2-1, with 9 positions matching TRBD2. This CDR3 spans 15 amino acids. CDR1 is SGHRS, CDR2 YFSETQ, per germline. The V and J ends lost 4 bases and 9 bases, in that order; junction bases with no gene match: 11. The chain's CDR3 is CASSLSGGRAAEQFF. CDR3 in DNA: TGCGCCAGCAGCCTATCCGGCGGGAGGGCCGCTGAGCAGTTCTTC.

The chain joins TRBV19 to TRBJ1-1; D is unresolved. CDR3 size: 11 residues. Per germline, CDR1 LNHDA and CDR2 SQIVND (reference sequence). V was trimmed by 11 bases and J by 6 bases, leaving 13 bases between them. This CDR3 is CAPRYSAEAFF. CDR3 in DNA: TGTGCCCCACGGTACTCCGCTGAAGCTTTCTTT.

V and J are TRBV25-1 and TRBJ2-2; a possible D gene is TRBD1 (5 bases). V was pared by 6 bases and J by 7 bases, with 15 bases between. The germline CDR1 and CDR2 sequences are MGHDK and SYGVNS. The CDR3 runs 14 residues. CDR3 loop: CASRTWGVNGELFF. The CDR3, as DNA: TGTGCCAGCAGGACGTGGGGCGTGAACGGGGAGCTGTTTTTT.

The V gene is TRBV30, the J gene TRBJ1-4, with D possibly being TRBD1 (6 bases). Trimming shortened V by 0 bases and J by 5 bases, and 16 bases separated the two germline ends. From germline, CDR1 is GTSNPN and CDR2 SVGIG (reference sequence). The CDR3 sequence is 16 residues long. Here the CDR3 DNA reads TGTGCCTGGAGTGTACCTGGGGGCGGCTTAAATGAAAAACTGTTTTTT. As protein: CAWSVPGGGLNEKLFF.

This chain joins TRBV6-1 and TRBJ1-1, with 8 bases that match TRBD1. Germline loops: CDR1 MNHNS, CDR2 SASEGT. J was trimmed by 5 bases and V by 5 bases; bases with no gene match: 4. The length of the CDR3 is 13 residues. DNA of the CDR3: TGTGCCAGCAGTTCAGGGGGCTGGACTGAAGCTTTCTTT. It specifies CASSSGGWTEAFF.

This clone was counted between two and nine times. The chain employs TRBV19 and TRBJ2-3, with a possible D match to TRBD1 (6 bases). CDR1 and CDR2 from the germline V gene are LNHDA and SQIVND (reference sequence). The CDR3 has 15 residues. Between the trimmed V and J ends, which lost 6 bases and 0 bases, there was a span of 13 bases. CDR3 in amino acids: CASRETGSSTDTQYF. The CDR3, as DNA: TGTGCCAGTAGAGAGACAGGATCTAGCACAGATACGCAGTATTTT. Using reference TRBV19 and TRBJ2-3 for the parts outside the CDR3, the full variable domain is DGGITQSPKYLFRKEGQNVTLSCEQNLNHDAMYWYRQDPGQGLRLIYYSQIVNDFQKGDIAEGYSVSREKKESFPLTVTSAQKNPTAFYLCASRETGSSTDTQYFGPGTRLTVL.